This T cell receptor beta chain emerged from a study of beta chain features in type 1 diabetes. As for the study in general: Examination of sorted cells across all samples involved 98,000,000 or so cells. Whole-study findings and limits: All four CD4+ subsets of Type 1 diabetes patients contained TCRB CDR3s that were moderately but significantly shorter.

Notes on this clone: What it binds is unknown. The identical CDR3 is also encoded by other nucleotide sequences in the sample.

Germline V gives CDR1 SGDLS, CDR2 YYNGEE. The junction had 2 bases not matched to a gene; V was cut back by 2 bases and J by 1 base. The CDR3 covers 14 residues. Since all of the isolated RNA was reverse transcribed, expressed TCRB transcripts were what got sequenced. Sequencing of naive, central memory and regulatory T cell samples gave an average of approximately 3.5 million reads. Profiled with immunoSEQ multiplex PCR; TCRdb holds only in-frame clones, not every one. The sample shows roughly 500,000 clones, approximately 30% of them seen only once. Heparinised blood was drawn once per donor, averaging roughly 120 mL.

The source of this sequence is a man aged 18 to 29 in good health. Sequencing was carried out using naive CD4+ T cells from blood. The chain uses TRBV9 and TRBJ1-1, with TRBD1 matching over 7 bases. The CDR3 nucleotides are TGTGCCAGCAGCGTGACAGGGAGGAACACTGAAGCTTTCTTT. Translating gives CASSVTGRNTEAFF. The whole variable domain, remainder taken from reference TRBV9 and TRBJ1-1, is DSGVTQTPKHLITATGQRVTLRCSPRSGDLSVYWYQQSLDQGLQFLIQYYNGEERAKGNILERFSAQQFPDLHSELNLSSLELGDSALYFCASSVTGRNTEAFFGQGTRLTVV.